The source of this T cell receptor beta chain is a study of blood T cell repertoires in COVID-19. Study overall: PBMCs, B-cell-depleted T cells, or T cells provided the cDNA or gDNA that made up the material.

Authors' methods: The assay estimated nucleated cells by amplifying reference gene primers. Assay used: immunoSEQ multiplex PCR; TCRdb lists only in-frame clones, some missing. V and J calls and clone size are given by that table; D and trimming were obtained from the DNA. The data show around 340,000 clones, with around 86% seen just once and around 4% held by the top ten. V gave up 6 bases and J gave up 2 bases; unmatched junction bases: 3. CDR3 length: 14 residues. CDR1 and CDR2 from the germline V gene are LNHDA and SQIVND (reference sequence). Participants were aged about 18 to 95 years, lived in 24 US areas, and enrolled virtually.

Material for sequencing was PBMCs or T cells enriched from blood (not recorded which). The chain recombines TRBV19 with TRBJ1-2, with 10 nucleotides matching TRBD1. The TCR was taken from a woman aged 35 to 49 with acute COVID-19. CDR3 residues: CASSGQGGNYGYTF. DNA of the CDR3: TGTGCCAGTAGCGGACAGGGGGGGAACTATGGCTACACCTTC.